One and the same sample provided the 20 T cell receptor beta chains below, sequenced in a study of cytomegalovirus exposure and HLA in healthy donors. PCR amplification relied on 60 Vbeta primers (plus 13 Jbeta primers). The protocol was immunoSEQ multiplex PCR, while the TCRdb copy is restricted to in-frame clones and leaves out a portion. Counted here are about 86,000 clones, roughly 77% occurring once; the ten biggest clones make up 14% to 15%. The sample comprised PBMCs. Receptors were obtained from a middle-aged woman in good health and CMV-seropositive.

The chain is built from TRBV6-5 and TRBJ1-1; TRBD1 aligns across 8 bases. Germline CDR1 is MNHEY and CDR2 is SVGAGI. V dropped 2 bases and J dropped 5; count of bases not matched to a gene: 4. This CDR3 has 14 amino acids. This chain's CDR3 is CASSYDWTGTEAFF. The CDR3 bases are TGTGCCAGCAGTTACGACTGGACAGGGACTGAAGCTTTCTTT.

The chain has TRBV4-1 and TRBJ1-1; TRBD1 is a possible D gene (5 bases). V was cut by 2 bases and J by 4 bases, with 11 bases left in between. The CDR3 has 14 amino acids. Looked up from germline, CDR1 is MGHRA and CDR2 is YSYEKL. CDR3 nucleotides: TGCGCCAGCAGCCAACCCCAGGGTTTCACTGAAGCTTTCTTT. It encodes CASSQPQGFTEAFF.

This clone was seen a single time. One junction end disagrees with the germline gene, perhaps due to a read error. The V call is TRBV28, the J call TRBJ2-3; 11 nucleotides align to TRBD1. Germline V gives CDR1 MDHEN, CDR2 SYDVKM. The CDR3 length is 11 residues. For the CDR3, the DNA is TGTGCCAGCAGTTTAGGACAGGGGGCGAATTTT. It codes for CASSLGQGANF.

J is TRBJ1-1 and V is TRBV7-9; D is ambiguous. The length of the CDR3 is 13 residues. Trimming removed 3 bases from V and 0 bases from J, with 5 bases in between. Germline V gene lookup returns CDR1 SEHNR and CDR2 FQNEAQ (reference sequence). The CDR3 region is CASSFDMNTEAFF. The CDR3, as DNA: TGTGCCAGCAGCTTCGACATGAACACTGAAGCTTTCTTT.

This clone occurred a few times. The chain employs TRBV27 and TRBJ2-3; the match to TRBD2 covers 10 bases. Germline trimming cut 3 bases from V and 0 bases from J; bases unmatched to any gene: 6. From germline, CDR1 is MNHEY and CDR2 SMNVEV (reference sequence). The CDR3 runs to 17 residues. CDR3 region: CASSFVAGGTSTDTQYF. The CDR3 coding sequence is TGTGCCAGCAGTTTTGTAGCGGGGGGTACTAGCACAGATACGCAGTATTTT.

In this sample, this clone turned up once. V usage is TRBV7-9 and J usage is TRBJ1-5, with 8 bases identical to TRBD1. V was clipped by 9 bases and J by 2 bases; unmatched bases: 6. CDR3 length equals 14 residues. The germline V gene encodes CDR1 SEHNR and CDR2 FQNEAQ (reference sequence). The CDR3: CASQTGEGNQPQHF. For the CDR3, the DNA is TGTGCCAGTCAGACAGGGGAAGGCAATCAGCCCCAGCATTTT.

Points on this clone: Additional DNA sequences in this sample encode the identical CDR3. The chain combines TRBV2 with TRBJ2-1; 12 bases fit TRBD2. The germline V gene has CDR1 SNHLY and CDR2 FYNNEI. V gave up 6 bases and J gave up 3 bases; unmatched junction bases: 0. The CDR3 is made up of 14 amino acids. The CDR3 DNA is TGTGCCAGCAGGGGACTAGCGGGCTACAATGAGCAGTTCTTC. Amino acid sequence: CASRGLAGYNEQFF. The complete variable domain, with remaining parts taken from reference TRBV2 and TRBJ2-1, reads EPEVTQTPSHQVTQMGQEVILRCVPISNHLYFYWYRQILGQKVEFLVSFYNNEISEKSEIFDDQFSVERPDGSNFTLKIRSTKLEDSAMYFCASRGLAGYNEQFFGPGTRLTVL.

The rearrangement links TRBV25-1 to TRBJ2-7; D gene ambiguous. This CDR3 region has 14 residues. The ends were cut back, 2 bases at V and 2 bases at J, with 10 bases in the middle. Germline CDR1 and CDR2: MGHDK and SYGVNS. The CDR3 region is CASSEPYGPYEQYF. Here the CDR3 DNA reads TGTGCCAGCAGTGAACCCTATGGGCCCTACGAGCAGTACTTC.

The rearrangement joins TRBV5-1 to TRBJ1-6; a weak D match, TRBD1 (5 bases). The CDR3 has 14 amino acids. With 5 bases removed from V and 7 bases from J, the gap between germline ends came to 13 bases. Germline V lookup: CDR1 SGHRS, CDR2 YFSETQ. CDR3 coding DNA: TGCGCCAGCAGACCGGGACTGCGAAATTCACCCCTCCACTTT. Translation gives CASRPGLRNSPLHF.

This chain links TRBV5-8 with TRBJ2-5; D perhaps matches TRBD1 (6 bases). The V end was cut by 4 bases, the J end by 1 base, with 14 bases between. Germline V lookup: CDR1 SGHTS, CDR2 YDEGEE. The CDR3 is made up of 15 amino acids. CDR3 sequence: CASSPITGIQETQYF. In DNA, the CDR3 is TGTGCCAGCAGCCCTATTACAGGGATCCAAGAGACCCAGTACTTC.

The CDR3 region is CAWDIGSGNTIYF. CDR3 DNA sequence: TGTGCCTGGGACATTGGCTCTGGAAACACCATATATTTT. This rearrangement joins TRBV30 to TRBJ1-3, with unresolved D. V gave up 5 bases and J gave up 0 bases, with 8 bases separating them. The germline gives CDR1 GTSNPN, CDR2 SVGIG (reference sequence). This CDR3 contains 13 residues.

This rearrangement joins TRBV7-3 to TRBJ2-5; no clear D gene. This CDR3 is 14 amino acids long. V was shortened by 2 bases and J by 4 bases, with 11 bases between the two germline ends. Germline-derived CDR1 and CDR2 are SGHTA and FQGTGA. The CDR3 reads CASSLGSAGETQYF. The CDR3 DNA sequence: TGTGCCAGCAGCTTAGGGTCGGCAGGAGAGACCCAGTACTTC.

The chain links TRBV6-1 to TRBJ2-1; 15 bases are shared with TRBD2. Germline V gene lookup returns CDR1 MNHNS and CDR2 SASEGT. The CDR3 is made up of 18 amino acids. The ends lost 4 bases at V and 3 bases at J; junction bases unmatched: 7. In nucleotides, the CDR3 is TGTGCCAGCAGTGGGGGACTAGCGGGGGGAGGTGACTACAATGAGCAGTTCTTC. It is translated as CASSGGLAGGGDYNEQFF.

V and J are TRBV29-1 and TRBJ1-2; D possibly corresponds to TRBD1 (5 bases). Germline lookup yields CDR1 SQVTM and CDR2 ANQGSEA. Trimming shortened V by 0 bases and J by 4 bases, and 15 bases separated the two germline ends. The CDR3 is 15 residues long. The CDR3 here is CSVEDLAGLGYGYTF. Here the CDR3 DNA reads TGCAGCGTTGAAGATCTTGCAGGGTTGGGCTATGGCTACACCTTC.

The rearrangement uses TRBV7-2 and TRBJ2-3, with 7 bases fitting TRBD1. The CDR3 extends over 16 amino acids. Trimming cost V 2 bases and J 4 bases; bases outside gene matches: 9. CDR1 SGHTA and CDR2 FQGNSA come from the germline V gene. This chain's CDR3 is CASSLLSARGSDTQYF. DNA of the CDR3: TGTGCCAGCAGCTTACTCTCGGCCAGGGGGTCAGATACGCAGTATTTT.

The chain combines TRBV21-1 with TRBJ2-7; TRBD1 is taken as the D call from the table, unchecked against the DNA. TRBV21-1 corresponds to a pseudogene. This CDR3 has 15 amino acids. CDR3: CASSKWDRGPDEQYF. DNA of the CDR3: TGTGCCAGCAGCAAATGGGACAGGGGCCCTGACGAGCAGTACTTC.

The chain is built from TRBV7-8 and TRBJ1-5; no clear D. The CDR3 loop spans 15 amino acids. Trimming stripped 5 bases from V and 4 bases from J, with 15 bases between. Germline CDR1 reads SGHVS; CDR2 reads FQNEAQ. CDR3 coding DNA: TGTGCCAGCAGCCCATCTCGGGTTCTAAATCAGCCCCAGCATTTT. It yields the protein CASSPSRVLNQPQHF.

V and J are TRBV10-2 and TRBJ1-5; D is undetermined. Germline loops: CDR1 WSHSY, CDR2 SAAADI. The CDR3 consists of 15 residues. Between the trimmed V and J ends, which lost 2 bases and 5 bases, there was a span of 13 bases. CDR3 in DNA: TGCGCCAGCAGTGAGCAGGAAAGGTGGTATCAGCCCCAGCATTTT. Translation: CASSEQERWYQPQHF.

The genes are TRBV15 and TRBJ1-2, with a weak D call TRBD1 (6 bases). Germline V gives CDR1 LNHNV, CDR2 YYDKDF (reference sequence). The length of the CDR3 is 16 residues. Deletions cut 0 bases from V and 1 base from J, with 12 bases between. This CDR3 reads CATSRDRGGYNYGYTF. The DNA for the CDR3 is TGTGCCACCAGCAGAGATAGGGGGGGGTATAACTATGGCTACACCTTC.

The gene calls are TRBV28 and TRBJ1-2; 7 bases line up with TRBD1. CDR1 is MDHEN and CDR2 is SYDVKM in the germline V gene. The junction had 21 bases not matched to a gene; V was cut back by 7 bases and J by 4 bases. The CDR3 runs to 18 residues. The DNA for the CDR3 is TGTGCCAGCACCCTGGGGACAAATACAGGGGTGGAGGCCTATGGCTACACCTTC. It encodes CASTLGTNTGVEAYGYTF.